The T cell receptor beta chain described here comes from a study of blood T cell repertoires in COVID-19 (dated by TCRdb to 2020 to 2021). Broadly, across the study: Collaborator samples came from the United States, Italy and Spain and covered acute and convalescent phases of COVID-19. Subjects who had been exposed to COVID-19, were actively infected with it, or had recovered from it provided the deeply sampled blood TCRbeta repertoires that made up the dataset. Sample metadata almost always included a de-identified subject ID, COVID-19 status, age in years and sex. A freely available public database, intended as a resource for researchers studying the immune response to SARS-CoV-2, is where the repertoires were released. The prospective study material was composed of cDNA or gDNA derived from T cells, B-cell-depleted T cells, or PBMCs. Samples were obtained from the ongoing ImmuneRACE study (first 160 participants) and from 1,254 subjects provided by 6 global collaborators. Where HLA class I and class II types were available, the types were taken from metadata supplied by the sample provider, not from assay-based typing. General conclusions and limits of the study: The amount of clinical and demographic metadata varied by source and participant and was provided uncurated.

This clone is a singleton in its sample. It has no known antigen specificity. Base qualities are missing; no much larger clone stands one base away. Enrolling through a virtual design, the prospective study's participants ranged in age from roughly 18 to 95 years and lived across roughly 24 United States geographic areas. In the prospective study, participants were assigned to cohorts based on the clinical history participants reported in a screening survey and a study questionnaire. In the prospective study, mobile phlebotomists collected whole blood, serum and a nasopharyngeal or oropharyngeal swab from each participant. Over a 2-month period, participants in the prospective study had the option of providing additional blood draws and questionnaires. Blood samples from the prospective study were shipped frozen or at room temperature prior to DNA extraction. CDR1 and CDR2 are read off the germline V gene (reference sequence) as GTSNPN and SVGIG. The CDR3 has 15 amino acids, counting the end cysteine and phenylalanine. Only the CDR3 part of the read is kept: 45 bases, read in frame from the first base. The junction shows trimming of 3 bases on V and 3 bases on J, and the gene matches do not reach 8 bases of it.

TCRbeta CDR3 regions were amplified from genomic DNA using the immunoSEQ Assay, a bias-controlled multiplex PCR. The original pipeline was this. Nucleated cell counts per sample were estimated from amplification of reference gene primers within the assay. To quantify the absolute abundance of each unique TCRbeta CDR3 rearrangement, sequence reads were collapsed and filtered. For each sample, productive Simpson clonality was calculated by taking the square root of Simpson's diversity index across productive rearrangements. TCRdb stores this immuneACCESS table with in-frame sequences only. Part of the clones is absent; in the studies checked, under half of the shortfall reflects unresolved V genes, and no reason is known for the rest. For V, J and clone size, that table is used; D and trimming come from the DNA. The sample table contains under 300,000 clones; only one count was recorded for around 85% of them. 2.5% to 3.5% of the sample comes from the top ten.

Sequenced material: PBMCs or T cells enriched from blood (not recorded which). This sequence originates from a woman in her 40s with acute COVID-19. The chain employs TRBV30 and TRBJ1-2; 9 nucleotides in the junction match TRBD1. The nucleotide sequence reads TGTGCCTGGAGCACGGGACAGGGACTTTACTATGGCTACACCTTC. Translated, this is CAWSTGQGLYYGYTF.